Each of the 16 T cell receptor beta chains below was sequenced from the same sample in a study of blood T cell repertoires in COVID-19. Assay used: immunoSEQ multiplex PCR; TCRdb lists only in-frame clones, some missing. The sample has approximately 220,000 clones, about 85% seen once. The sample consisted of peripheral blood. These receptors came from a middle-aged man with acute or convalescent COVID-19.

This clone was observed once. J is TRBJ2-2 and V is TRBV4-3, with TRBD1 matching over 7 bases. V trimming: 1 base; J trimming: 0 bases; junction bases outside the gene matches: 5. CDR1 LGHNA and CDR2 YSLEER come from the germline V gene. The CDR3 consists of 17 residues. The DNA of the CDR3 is TGCGCCAGCAGCCAAGCGAGGCAGGGGGCGAACACCGGGGAGCTGTTTTTT. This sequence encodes CASSQARQGANTGELFF.

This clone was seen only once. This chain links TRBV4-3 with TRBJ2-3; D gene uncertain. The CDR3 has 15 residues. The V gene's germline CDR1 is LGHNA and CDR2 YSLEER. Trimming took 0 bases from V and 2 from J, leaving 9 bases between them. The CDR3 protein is CASSQDEKYTDTQYF. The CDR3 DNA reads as TGCGCCAGCAGCCAAGATGAGAAATACACAGATACGCAGTATTTT.

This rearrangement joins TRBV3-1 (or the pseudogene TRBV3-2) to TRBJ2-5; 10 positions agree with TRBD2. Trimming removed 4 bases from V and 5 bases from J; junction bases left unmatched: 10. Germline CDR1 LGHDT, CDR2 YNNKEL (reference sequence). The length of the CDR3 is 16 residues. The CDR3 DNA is TGTGCCAGCAGCCGCATAGCGGGAGGCACTCGGGAGACCCAGTACTTC. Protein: CASSRIAGGTRETQYF.

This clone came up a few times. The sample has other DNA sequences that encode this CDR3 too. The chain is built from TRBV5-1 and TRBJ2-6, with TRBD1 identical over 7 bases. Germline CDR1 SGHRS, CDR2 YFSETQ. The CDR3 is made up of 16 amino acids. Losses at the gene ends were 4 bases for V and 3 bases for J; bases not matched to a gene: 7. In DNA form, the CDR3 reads TGCGCCAGCAGCCTACAGGGGAGTAGTGGGGCCAACGTCCTGACTTTC. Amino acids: CASSLQGSSGANVLTF.

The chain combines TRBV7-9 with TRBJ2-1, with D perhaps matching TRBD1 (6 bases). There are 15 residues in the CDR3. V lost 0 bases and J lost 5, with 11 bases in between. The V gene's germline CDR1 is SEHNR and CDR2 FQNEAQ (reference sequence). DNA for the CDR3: TGTGCCAGCAGCTTAGCGGGGGCGAATCACAATGAGCAGTTCTTC. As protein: CASSLAGANHNEQFF.

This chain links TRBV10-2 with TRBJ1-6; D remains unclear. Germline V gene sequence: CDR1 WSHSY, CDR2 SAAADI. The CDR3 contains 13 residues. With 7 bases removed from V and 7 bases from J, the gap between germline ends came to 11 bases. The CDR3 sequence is CASTREINSPLHF. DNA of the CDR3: TGCGCCAGCACCCGAGAGATCAATTCACCCCTCCACTTT.

CDR3 nucleotides: TGTGCCAGCAGTTACCCAGGACAGGGGGACTCTGGGGCCAACGTCCTGACTTTC. Amino acid sequence: CASSYPGQGDSGANVLTF. The chain carries TRBV6-2 or TRBV6-3 and TRBJ2-6; TRBD1 matches 10 bases. The trim removed 2 bases at V and 0 bases at J, leaving 4 bases unmatched. This CDR3 comprises 18 residues. Germline lookup yields CDR1 MNHEY and CDR2 SVGEGT.

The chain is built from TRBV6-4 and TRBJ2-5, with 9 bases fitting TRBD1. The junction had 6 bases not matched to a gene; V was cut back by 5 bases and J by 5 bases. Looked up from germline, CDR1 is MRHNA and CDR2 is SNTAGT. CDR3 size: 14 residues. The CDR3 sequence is CASSSTGGAETQYF. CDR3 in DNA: TGTGCCAGCAGTAGCACAGGGGGCGCTGAGACCCAGTACTTC.

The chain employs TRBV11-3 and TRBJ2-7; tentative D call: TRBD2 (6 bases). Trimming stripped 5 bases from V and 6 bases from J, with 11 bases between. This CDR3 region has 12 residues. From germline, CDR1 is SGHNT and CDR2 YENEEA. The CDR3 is CASSPMGGEQYF. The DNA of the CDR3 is TGTGCCAGCAGCCCGATGGGAGGCGAGCAGTACTTC. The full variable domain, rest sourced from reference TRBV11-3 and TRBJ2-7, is EAGVVQSPRYKIIEKKQPVAFWCNPISGHNTLYWYLQNLGQGPELLIRYENEEAVDDSQLPKDRFSAERLKGVDSTLKIQPAELGDSAVYLCASSPMGGEQYFGPGTRLTVT.

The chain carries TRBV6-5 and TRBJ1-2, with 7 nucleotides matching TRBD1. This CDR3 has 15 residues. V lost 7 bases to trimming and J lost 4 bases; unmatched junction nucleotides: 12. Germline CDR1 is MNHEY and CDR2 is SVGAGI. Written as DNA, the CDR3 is TGTGCCAGCACGTTGGACAGGTGGTCTTCCTATGGCTACACCTTC. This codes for CASTLDRWSSYGYTF.

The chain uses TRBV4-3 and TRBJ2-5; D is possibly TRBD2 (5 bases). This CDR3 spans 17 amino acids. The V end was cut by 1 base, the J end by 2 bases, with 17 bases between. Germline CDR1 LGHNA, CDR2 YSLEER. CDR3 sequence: CASSQVLLGLTQETQYF. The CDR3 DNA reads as TGCGCCAGCAGCCAAGTCCTCCTCGGACTCACTCAAGAGACCCAGTACTTC.

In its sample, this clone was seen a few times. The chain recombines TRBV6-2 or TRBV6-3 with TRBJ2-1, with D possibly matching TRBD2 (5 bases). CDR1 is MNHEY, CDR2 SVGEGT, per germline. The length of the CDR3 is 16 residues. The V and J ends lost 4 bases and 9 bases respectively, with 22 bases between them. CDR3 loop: CASSLTSGILGGEQFF. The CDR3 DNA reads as TGTGCCAGCAGTTTGACTTCCGGCATTCTAGGAGGTGAGCAGTTCTTC.

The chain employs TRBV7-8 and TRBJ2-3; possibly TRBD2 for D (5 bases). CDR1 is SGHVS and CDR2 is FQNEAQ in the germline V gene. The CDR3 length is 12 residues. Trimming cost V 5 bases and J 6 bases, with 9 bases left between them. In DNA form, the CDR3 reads TGTGCCAGCAGCAGAGGGCGGGATACGCAGTATTTT. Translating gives CASSRGRDTQYF.

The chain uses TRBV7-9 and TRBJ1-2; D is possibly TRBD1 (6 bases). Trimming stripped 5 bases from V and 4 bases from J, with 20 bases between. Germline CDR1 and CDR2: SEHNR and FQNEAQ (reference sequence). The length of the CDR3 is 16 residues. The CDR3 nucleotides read TGTGCCAGCAGCCCCTCGGCGGGGGGAGGGGGCTATGGCTACACCTTC. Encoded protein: CASSPSAGGGGYGYTF.

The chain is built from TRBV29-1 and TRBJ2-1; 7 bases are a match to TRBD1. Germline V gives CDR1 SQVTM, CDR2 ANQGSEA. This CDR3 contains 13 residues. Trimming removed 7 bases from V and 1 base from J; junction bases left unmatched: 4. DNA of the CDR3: TGCAGCGGATCACAGGGGTCCTACAATGAGCAGTTCTTC. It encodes CSGSQGSYNEQFF.

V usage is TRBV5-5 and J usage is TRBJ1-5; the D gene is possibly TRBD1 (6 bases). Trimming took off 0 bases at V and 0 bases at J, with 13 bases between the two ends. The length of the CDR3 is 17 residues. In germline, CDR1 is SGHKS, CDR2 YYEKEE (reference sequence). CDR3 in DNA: TGTGCCAGCAGCTTGGAGGCCAGGGGTTATAGCAATCAGCCCCAGCATTTT. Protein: CASSLEARGYSNQPQHF. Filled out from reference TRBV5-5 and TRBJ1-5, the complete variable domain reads DAGVTQSPTHLIKTRGQQVTLRCSPISGHKSVSWYQQVLGQGPQFIFQYYEKEERGRGNFPDRFSARQFPNYSSELNVNALLLGDSALYLCASSLEARGYSNQPQHFGDGTRLSIL.